This T cell receptor (beta chain) comes out of a study of blood T cell repertoires in COVID-19. Study overall: Sites in the United States, Italy and Spain provided acute and convalescent COVID-19 samples.

Germline loops: CDR1 LNHNV, CDR2 YYDKDF (reference sequence). V trimming: 0 bases; J trimming: 5 bases; junction bases outside the gene matches: 4. The CDR3 runs 16 residues. Only in-frame clones appear in the TCRdb table, and some are missing; sequencing was by immunoSEQ multiplex PCR. The sample holds over 200,000 clones, 88% seen once. This TCR came from a woman aged 55-70 years with acute or convalescent COVID-19. The sequenced sample was peripheral blood. The chain recombines TRBV15 with TRBJ2-4, with TRBD2 matching over 10 bases. The CDR3 sequence is CATSRDPTSGQNIQYF. For the CDR3, the DNA is TGTGCCACCAGCAGAGATCCGACTAGCGGGCAAAACATTCAGTACTTC.